This TCR beta chain was profiled in a study of blood T cell repertoires in COVID-19. About the study: Researchers got acute and convalescent COVID-19 samples from the United States, Italy and Spain. Sources were T cells, B-cell-depleted T cells, or PBMCs; the material itself was cDNA or gDNA.

In the study's own analysis: Amplification of reference gene primers was used by the study to estimate nucleated cell counts. TCRdb's table, derived via immunoSEQ multiplex PCR, lists solely in-frame clones and lacks some. The V and J calls and clone size come from that table; D and trimming were worked out from the DNA. The sample consists of approximately 120,000 clones, roughly 88% of them appearing once. V lost 0 bases and J lost 4, with 13 bases in between. Per the germline V gene, CDR1 is SGDLS and CDR2 is YYNGEE. CDR3 length equals 15 residues. The TCR sequence derives from a man between 45 and 60 years old with acute or convalescent COVID-19. The chain has TRBV9 and TRBJ2-5, with D perhaps matching TRBD2 (6 bases). Sequencing was performed on peripheral blood. In DNA, the CDR3 is TGTGCCAGCAGCGTAGACGGGAGAGGGAGAGAGACCCAGTACTTC. It codes for CASSVDGRGRETQYF.